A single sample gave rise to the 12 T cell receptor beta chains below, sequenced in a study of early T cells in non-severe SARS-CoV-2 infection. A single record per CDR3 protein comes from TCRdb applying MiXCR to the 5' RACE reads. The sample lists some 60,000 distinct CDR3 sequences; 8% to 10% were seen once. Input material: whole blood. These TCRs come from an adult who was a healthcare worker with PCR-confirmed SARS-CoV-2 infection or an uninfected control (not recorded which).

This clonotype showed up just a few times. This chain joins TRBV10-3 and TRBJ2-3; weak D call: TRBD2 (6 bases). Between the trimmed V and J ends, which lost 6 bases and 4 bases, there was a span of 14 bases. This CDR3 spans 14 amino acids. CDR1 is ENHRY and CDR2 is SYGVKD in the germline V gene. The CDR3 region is CAISPGVPADTQYF. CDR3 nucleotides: TGTGCCATCAGCCCGGGGGTCCCGGCAGATACGCAGTATTTT.

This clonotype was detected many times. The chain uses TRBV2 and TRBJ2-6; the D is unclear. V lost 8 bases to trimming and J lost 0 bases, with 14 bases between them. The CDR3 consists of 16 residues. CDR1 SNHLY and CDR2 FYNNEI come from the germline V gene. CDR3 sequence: CASQYSLSSGANVLTF. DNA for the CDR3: TGTGCCAGCCAGTATAGCCTCAGCTCTGGGGCCAACGTCCTGACTTTC.

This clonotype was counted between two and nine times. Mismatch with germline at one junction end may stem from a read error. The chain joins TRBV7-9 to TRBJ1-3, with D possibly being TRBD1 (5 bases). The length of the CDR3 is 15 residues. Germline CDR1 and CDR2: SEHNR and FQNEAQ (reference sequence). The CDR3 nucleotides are TGTGCCAGCAGCCCGAGGCGGGACTCTGAAAACACCATATATTTT. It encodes CASSPRRDSENTIYF.

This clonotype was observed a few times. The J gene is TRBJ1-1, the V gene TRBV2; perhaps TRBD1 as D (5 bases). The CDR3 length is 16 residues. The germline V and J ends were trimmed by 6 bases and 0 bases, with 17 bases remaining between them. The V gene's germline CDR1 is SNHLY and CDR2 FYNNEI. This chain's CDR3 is CASRETGLGLNTEAFF. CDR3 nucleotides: TGTGCCAGCAGGGAGACGGGGTTGGGGCTGAACACTGAAGCTTTCTTT. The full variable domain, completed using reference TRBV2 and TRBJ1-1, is EPEVTQTPSHQVTQMGQEVILRCVPISNHLYFYWYRQILGQKVEFLVSFYNNEISEKSEIFDDQFSVERPDGSNFTLKIRSTKLEDSAMYFCASRETGLGLNTEAFFGQGTRLTVV.

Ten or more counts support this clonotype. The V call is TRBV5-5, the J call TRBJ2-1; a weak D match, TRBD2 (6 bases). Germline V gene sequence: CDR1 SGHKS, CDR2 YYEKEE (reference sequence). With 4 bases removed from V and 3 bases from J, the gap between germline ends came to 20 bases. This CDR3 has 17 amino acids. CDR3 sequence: CASSPGGLSRVYNEQFF. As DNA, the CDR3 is TGTGCCAGCAGCCCCGGGGGTCTGTCTAGGGTCTACAATGAGCAGTTCTTC. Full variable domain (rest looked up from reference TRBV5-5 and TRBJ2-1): DAGVTQSPTHLIKTRGQQVTLRCSPISGHKSVSWYQQVLGQGPQFIFQYYEKEERGRGNFPDRFSARQFPNYSSELNVNALLLGDSALYLCASSPGGLSRVYNEQFFGPGTRLTVL.

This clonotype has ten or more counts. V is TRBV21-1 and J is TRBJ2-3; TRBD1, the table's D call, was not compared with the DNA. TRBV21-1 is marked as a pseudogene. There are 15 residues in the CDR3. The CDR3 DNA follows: TGTGCCAGCAGCATCTTAGGACAGCTCACAGATACGCAGTATTTT. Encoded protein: CASSILGQLTDTQYF.

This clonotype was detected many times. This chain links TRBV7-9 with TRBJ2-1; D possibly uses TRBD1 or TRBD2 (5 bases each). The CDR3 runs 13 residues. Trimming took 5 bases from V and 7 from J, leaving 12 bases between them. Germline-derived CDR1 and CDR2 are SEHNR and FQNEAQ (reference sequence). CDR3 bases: TGTGCCAGCAGCCAGGGAACGGGGAATGAGCAGTTCTTC. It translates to CASSQGTGNEQFF.

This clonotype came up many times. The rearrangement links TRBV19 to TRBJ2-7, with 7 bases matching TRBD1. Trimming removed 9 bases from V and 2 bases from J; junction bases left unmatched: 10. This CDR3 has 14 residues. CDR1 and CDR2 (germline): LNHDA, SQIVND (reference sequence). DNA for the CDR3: TGTGCCAGCTCGTACGACAGGGCAGCCTACGAGCAGTACTTC. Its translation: CASSYDRAAYEQYF.

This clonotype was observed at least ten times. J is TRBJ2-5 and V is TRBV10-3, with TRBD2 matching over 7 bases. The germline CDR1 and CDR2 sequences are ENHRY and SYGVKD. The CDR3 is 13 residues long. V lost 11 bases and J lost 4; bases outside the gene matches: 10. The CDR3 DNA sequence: TGTGCCTCCGCGACTAGCAGTGGAGAGACCCAGTACTTC. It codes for CASATSSGETQYF.

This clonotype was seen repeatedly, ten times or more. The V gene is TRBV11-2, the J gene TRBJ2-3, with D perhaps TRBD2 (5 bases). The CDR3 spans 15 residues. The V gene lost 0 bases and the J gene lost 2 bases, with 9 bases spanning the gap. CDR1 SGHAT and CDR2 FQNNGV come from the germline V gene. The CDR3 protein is CASSLERAFTDTQYF. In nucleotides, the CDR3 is TGTGCCAGCAGCTTAGAGCGGGCCTTCACAGATACGCAGTATTTT. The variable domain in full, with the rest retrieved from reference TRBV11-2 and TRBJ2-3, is EAGVAQSPRYKIIEKRQSVAFWCNPISGHATLYWYQQILGQGPKLLIQFQNNGVVDDSQLPKDRFSAERLKGVDSTLKIQPAKLEDSAVYLCASSLERAFTDTQYFGPGTRLTVL.

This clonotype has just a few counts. The CDR3 DNA reads TGTGCCAGCAGGACGACAGCGTCTGACTATGGCTACACCTTC. It is translated as CASRTTASDYGYTF. The chain links TRBV6-2 or TRBV6-3 to TRBJ1-2; tentative D call: TRBD1 (5 bases). From germline, CDR1 is MNHEY and CDR2 SVGEGT. With 6 bases removed from V and 3 bases from J, the gap between germline ends came to 14 bases. The CDR3 sequence is 14 residues long.

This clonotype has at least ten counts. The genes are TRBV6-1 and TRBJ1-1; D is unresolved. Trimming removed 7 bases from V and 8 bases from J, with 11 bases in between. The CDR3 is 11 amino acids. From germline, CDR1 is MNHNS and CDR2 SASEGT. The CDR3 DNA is TGTGCCAGCACCTTGCTCTCCGAAGCTTTCTTT. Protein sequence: CASTLLSEAFF.